These 25 T cell receptor beta chains originate from one sample sequenced in a study of shared clonotypes between healthy human individuals. Here immunoSEQ multiplex PCR was the method, and the copy in TCRdb shows in-frame clones only, minus some. The data hold about 690,000 clones, with roughly 91% observed a single time. Source material: memory CD8+ T cells from PBMCs. Subset here: CD45RO+ cells pooled with CCR7-negative TemRA cells. The receptors originated from a man in his late teens or twenties in good health. Some clones in this sample may be carry-over from other donors' samples.

V gene TRBV28 combines with J gene TRBJ1-2, with D unclear. The CDR3 consists of 16 residues. CDR1 and CDR2 (germline): MDHEN, SYDVKM. V lost 5 bases and J 3 bases, leaving 19 bases between the germline ends. The CDR3 protein is CASSPRPGSKYYGYTF. DNA for the CDR3: TGTGCCAGCAGTCCAAGGCCTGGGAGTAAATACTATGGCTACACCTTC.

V and J are TRBV5-3 and TRBJ1-5; the D is unclear. TRBV5-3 is an open reading frame whose function is uncertain. Trimming shortened V by 2 bases and J by 0 bases, and 24 bases separated the two germline ends. The CDR3 runs 20 residues. Here the CDR3 reads CARSFILDCASIYSNQPQHF. CDR3 sequence (DNA): TGTGCCAGAAGCTTCATCTTGGACTGCGCCTCTATTTATAGCAATCAGCCCCAGCATTTT.

In this sample, this clone turned up a few times. The rearrangement links TRBV4-1 to TRBJ2-1, with TRBD2 as a possible D gene (5 bases). The V gene lost 0 bases and the J gene lost 0 bases, with 12 bases spanning the gap. The V gene's germline CDR1 is MGHRA and CDR2 YSYEKL. CDR3 length: 17 amino acids. CDR3 nucleotides: TGCGCCAGCAGCCAAGAGCATAGCGTAAGCTCCTACAATGAGCAGTTCTTC. This codes for CASSQEHSVSSYNEQFF.

This chain links TRBV6-6 with TRBJ2-5, with a tentative D call TRBD1 (5 bases). Germline lookup yields CDR1 MNHNY and CDR2 SVGAGI (reference sequence). V lost 0 bases to trimming and J lost 5 bases, with 16 bases between them. The CDR3 is made up of 16 amino acids. CDR3 sequence (DNA): TGTGCCAGCAGTTACTCTCCCGCGGTTAAGGGGGAGACCCAGTACTTC. Translation: CASSYSPAVKGETQYF.

The CDR3 DNA reads as TGTGCCAGCAGCCCGACAACGCAAGGACATTTAGGGTACTTC. This codes for CASSPTTQGHLGYF. The chain employs TRBV7-6 and TRBJ2-5, with a weak D call TRBD1 (5 bases). Looked up from germline, CDR1 is SGHVS and CDR2 is FNYEAQ. The CDR3 contains 14 residues. Trimming removed 5 bases at V and 13 bases at J, with 23 bases between.

This clone came up a few times. The chain carries TRBV4-1 and TRBJ2-7, with TRBD1 matching 8 bases. V dropped 1 base and J dropped 4; count of bases not matched to a gene: 9. The germline gives CDR1 MGHRA, CDR2 YSYEKL. The CDR3 runs 16 residues. The CDR3: CASSQGSGTGFYEQYF. In nucleotides, the CDR3 is TGCGCCAGCAGCCAAGGCTCCGGGACAGGCTTTTACGAGCAGTACTTC.

The J gene is TRBJ2-7, the V gene TRBV6-5; 10 bases agree with TRBD2. Trimming at V came to 2 bases and at J to 3 bases, leaving 4 bases not matched to a gene. The CDR3 length is 15 residues. The germline V gene encodes CDR1 MNHEY and CDR2 SVGAGI. CDR3 nucleotide sequence: TGTGCCAGCAGTTACGGGGCTAGCGGGAGCTACGAGCAGTACTTC. This codes for CASSYGASGSYEQYF.

The chain carries TRBV9 and TRBJ2-1, with D perhaps given as TRBD1 or TRBD2 (5 bases each). Deletions cut 0 bases from V and 5 bases from J, with 12 bases between. This CDR3 region has 15 residues. Germline V lookup: CDR1 SGDLS, CDR2 YYNGEE. The CDR3 reads CASSVGPRDDNEQFF. Here the CDR3 DNA reads TGTGCCAGCAGCGTAGGACCCAGGGACGACAATGAGCAGTTCTTC.

As for this clone: The sample holds other DNA sequences that translate to the same CDR3. V and J are TRBV20-1 and TRBJ2-3; D is ambiguous. The CDR3 loop spans 10 amino acids. Germline V lookup: CDR1 DFQATT, CDR2 SNEGSKA (reference sequence). Trimming shortened V by 0 bases and J by 5 bases, and 0 bases separated the two germline ends. The CDR3 loop is CSAREDTQYF. CDR3 nucleotide sequence: TGCAGTGCTAGAGAAGATACGCAGTATTTT.

This chain connects TRBV7-9 to TRBJ1-5; no clear D gene. The length of the CDR3 is 15 residues. V shed 3 bases and J shed 1 base, with 10 bases lying between them. Germline loops: CDR1 SEHNR, CDR2 FQNEAQ (reference sequence). CDR3 protein: CASSFDGGSNQPQHF. In nucleotides, the CDR3 is TGTGCCAGCAGCTTTGACGGTGGGAGCAATCAGCCCCAGCATTTT.

The V gene is TRBV27, the J gene TRBJ2-7, with D perhaps TRBD1 (6 bases). This CDR3 contains 13 residues. V lost 2 bases and J lost 5, with 10 bases in between. CDR1 is MNHEY and CDR2 is SMNVEV in the germline V gene (reference sequence). CDR3: CASSLTGFHEQYF. The CDR3 DNA is TGTGCCAGCAGTTTAACAGGGTTCCACGAGCAGTACTTC.

This clone was observed a single time. The genes are TRBV7-9 and TRBJ2-5; 10 bases are shared with TRBD2. The CDR3 consists of 16 residues. V dropped 4 bases and J dropped 7; count of bases not matched to a gene: 12. Germline lookup yields CDR1 SEHNR and CDR2 FQNEAQ (reference sequence). The CDR3 nucleotides read TGTGCCAGCAGCTCCCGCCAAGGACTAGCGGAAGGGACCCAGTACTTC. This gives the protein CASSSRQGLAEGTQYF.

The chain recombines TRBV9 with TRBJ2-7; D may be TRBD2 (6 bases). The germline gives CDR1 SGDLS, CDR2 YYNGEE. The V end was cut by 3 bases, the J end by 2 bases, with 15 bases between. The CDR3 extends over 15 amino acids. The CDR3 sequence: CASSATGTAPYEQYF. In nucleotides, the CDR3 is TGTGCCAGCAGCGCGACCGGGACTGCCCCCTACGAGCAGTACTTC.

CDR3 DNA: TGTGCCAGCAATAGCGGGAGCAGGTACAATGAGCAGTTCTTC. It translates to CASNSGSRYNEQFF. The genes are TRBV9 and TRBJ2-1, with 9 bases that match TRBD2. The germline V gene encodes CDR1 SGDLS and CDR2 YYNGEE. Germline trimming cut 6 bases from V and 4 bases from J; bases unmatched to any gene: 5. The CDR3 contains 14 residues.

The chain has TRBV15 and TRBJ1-2, with TRBD1 matching 11 bases. The V gene's germline CDR1 is LNHNV and CDR2 YYDKDF (reference sequence). Germline trimming cut 6 bases from V and 13 bases from J; bases unmatched to any gene: 7. The CDR3 totals 12 residues. The CDR3, as DNA: TGTGCCACCAGGGGGACAGGGGGGTCGATCACCTTC. It is translated as CATRGTGGSITF.

This chain connects TRBV4-1 to TRBJ2-7; D uncertain. V was pared by 1 base and J by 3 bases, with 13 bases between. The germline V gene has CDR1 MGHRA and CDR2 YSYEKL. The CDR3 is 15 residues long. The CDR3 nucleotides read TGCGCCAGCAGCCAAGGGCCGTCGGCCTTCTACGAGCAGTACTTC. Encoded protein: CASSQGPSAFYEQYF.

V usage is TRBV4-3 and J usage is TRBJ2-5; perhaps TRBD1 as D (6 bases). Germline assignment: CDR1 LGHNA and CDR2 YSLEER. Trimming stripped 1 base from V and 5 bases from J, with 11 bases between. The CDR3 contains 14 residues. The CDR3 DNA reads TGCGCCAGCAGCCAAGGGGACATGGGGGAGACCCAGTACTTC. Protein product: CASSQGDMGETQYF.

Comment on this clone: The junction does not match germline at one end; this may be a read error. The gene calls are TRBV5-3 and TRBJ2-7; D gene unclear. TRBV5-3 is placed among ORFs of uncertain function. This CDR3 has 15 residues. CDR3 sequence: CASSLITKPPWEQYF. CDR3 in DNA: TGTGCCAGCAGCTTGATAACTAAGCCCCCTTGGGAGCAGTACTTC.

This clone was observed a few times. The rearrangement joins TRBV5-5 to TRBJ2-2; a possible D gene is TRBD2 (6 bases). V was trimmed by 4 bases and J by 3 bases, leaving 25 bases between them. This CDR3 region has 19 residues. The germline V gene encodes CDR1 SGHKS and CDR2 YYEKEE (reference sequence). CDR3 nucleotides: TGTGCCAGCAGCCCTACGGGAGCGAGAGGGCCCAACTACACCGGGGAGCTGTTTTTT. Translating it yields CASSPTGARGPNYTGELFF.

This clone was counted a few times. This sequence joins TRBV6-6 and TRBJ1-1; 7 bases fit TRBD1. The V segment lost 6 bases and the J segment 10 bases; nucleotides outside the gene matches: 11. The CDR3 sequence is 13 residues long. Germline CDR1 MNHNY, CDR2 SVGAGI (reference sequence). The CDR3 sequence: CASSRTGRMGAFF. DNA of the CDR3: TGTGCCAGCAGCCGGACAGGCCGAATGGGAGCTTTCTTT.

This clone was found once. V gene TRBV28 combines with J gene TRBJ2-1, with unresolved D. The CDR3 is 14 residues long. CDR1 is MDHEN and CDR2 is SYDVKM in the germline V gene. Trimming took off 3 bases at V and 2 bases at J, with 8 bases between the two ends. The CDR3 loop reads CASSFSQPYNEQFF. CDR3 coding DNA: TGTGCCAGCAGTTTTAGTCAACCCTACAATGAGCAGTTCTTC.

The chain employs TRBV25-1 and TRBJ2-5; D uncertain. Judging by the DNA end, TRBJ2-7 fits better; the J call may be wrong. The CDR3 contains 13 residues. Germline V lookup: CDR1 MGHDK, CDR2 SYGVNS. CDR3 sequence: CASSEGPTYEQYF. DNA of the CDR3: TGTGCCAGCAGTGAAGGGCCAACCTACGAGCAGTACTTC.

The rearrangement links TRBV9 to TRBJ1-1, with D possibly TRBD1 on 6 matching bases. This CDR3 contains 16 residues. Trimming took off 0 bases at V and 6 bases at J, with 18 bases between the two ends. In germline, CDR1 is SGDLS, CDR2 YYNGEE. The CDR3 here is CASSVDGGPIDPEAFF. Written as DNA, the CDR3 is TGTGCCAGCAGCGTAGATGGGGGGCCCATTGATCCTGAAGCTTTCTTT.

This chain links TRBV19 with TRBJ2-6; 11 positions match TRBD1. V trimming: 7 bases; J trimming: 4 bases; junction bases outside the gene matches: 9. This CDR3 spans 17 amino acids. The germline V gene encodes CDR1 LNHDA and CDR2 SQIVND (reference sequence). The DNA for the CDR3 is TGTGCCAGTAAAATCGGGACAGGGGGGATCGGGGCCAACGTCCTGACTTTC. It encodes CASKIGTGGIGANVLTF. Full variable domain (outside the CDR3, taken from reference TRBV19 and TRBJ2-6): DGGITQSPKYLFRKEGQNVTLSCEQNLNHDAMYWYRQDPGQGLRLIYYSQIVNDFQKGDIAEGYSVSREKKESFPLTVTSAQKNPTAFYLCASKIGTGGIGANVLTFGAGSRLTVL.

The CDR3 DNA is TGTGCCAGCAGCCTGGACAGGGGGGGCTACAATGAGCAGTTCTTC. Its protein is CASSLDRGGYNEQFF. The chain joins TRBV6-4 to TRBJ2-1; 10 nucleotides line up with TRBD1. V shed 6 bases, J shed 3 bases, and the junction held 5 bases outside the gene matches. The CDR3 spans 15 residues. Germline V CDR1 and CDR2: MRHNA, SNTAGT.